The subject of this entry is one T cell receptor (beta chain). No antigen is known for it. Different DNA sequences within this sample yield the same CDR3. Deep was the level used in running the assay. The repertoire was sequenced with immunoSEQ multiplex PCR; TCRdb's copy has only in-frame clones and lacks some. Here the sample spans roughly 650,000 clones, roughly 96% being singletons. Naive CD8 populations comprised CD45RO-negative cells positively selected for CCR7, excluding terminally differentiated effector memory CD45RA+ cells. These data belong to a study of shared clonotypes between healthy human individuals. Study-level information: For every donor, three CD4 naive, three CD4 memory, two CD8 naive and one CD8 memory plates were used. Study-level findings and limits: Sorted-subset sequencing was shown by rarefaction to be incomplete despite large depth.

This receptor was taken from a woman in her 30s in good health. Specimen: naive CD8+ T cells sorted from blood.

The CDR3 sequence is CASSFFYEQYF. CDR3 DNA sequence: TGTGCCAGCAGTTTTTTCTACGAGCAGTACTTC. V usage is TRBV28 and J usage is TRBJ2-7; D call uncertain. The CDR3 contains 11 residues. Germline values: CDR1 MDHEN, CDR2 SYDVKM. The germline V and J ends were trimmed by 3 bases and 3 bases, with 3 bases remaining between them.